These 12 T cell receptor beta chains were sequenced from one sample in a study of molecular identifiers for immune sequencing clone quantification. TCRdb used MiXCR to reprocess the PCR reads, holding one entry per CDR3 protein. The sample contains hundreds of thousands of distinct CDR3 sequences, 25% of which appear only once. Material for sequencing was naive CD8+ T cells from blood, with Jurkat cell RNA spiked in. Stated subset: FACS-sorted CD8+CD4-CCR7+CD45RA+ naive T cells. The origin of the receptors is a human donor in good health. Some libraries in this study had Jurkat cell RNA spiked in.

This clonotype was found a few times. The V call is TRBV5-1, the J call TRBJ1-1; 7 positions match TRBD1. This CDR3 contains 15 residues. The V segment lost 0 bases and the J segment 5 bases; nucleotides outside the gene matches: 7. The V gene's germline CDR1 is SGHRS and CDR2 YFSETQ. CDR3 in amino acids: CASSLGNRGFTEAFF. The CDR3 DNA follows: TGCGCCAGCAGCTTGGGCAACAGGGGATTTACTGAAGCTTTCTTT.

This clonotype was observed a few times. This chain joins TRBV6-5 and TRBJ2-1; D perhaps matches TRBD1 (6 bases). Deletions cut 3 bases from V and 5 bases from J, with 20 bases between. The CDR3 runs 17 residues. Germline V gives CDR1 MNHEY, CDR2 SVGAGI. CDR3 amino acids: CASSYYRDKENDNEQFF. DNA for the CDR3: TGTGCCAGCAGTTATTACCGGGACAAAGAAAACGACAATGAGCAGTTCTTC.

This clonotype occurred a few times. The J gene is TRBJ2-7, the V gene TRBV7-6, with TRBD2 as a possible D gene (7 bases). This CDR3 spans 15 amino acids. With 5 bases removed from V and 4 bases from J, the gap between germline ends came to 18 bases. Germline V gene sequence: CDR1 SGHVS, CDR2 FNYEAQ. In DNA, the CDR3 is TGTGCCAGCAGCCGAGATGGGGGGGCCTTGTACGAGCAGTACTTC. Encoded protein: CASSRDGGALYEQYF.

This clonotype was detected a few times. This chain uses TRBV7-8 with TRBJ1-2, with D perhaps TRBD1 (6 bases). CDR3 length equals 15 residues. CDR1 and CDR2 (germline): SGHVS, FQNEAQ. V gave up 3 bases and J gave up 5 bases, with 16 bases separating them. DNA of the CDR3: TGTGCCAGCAGCTTGCGACGGACAGTGCTTTATGGCTACACCTTC. This encodes CASSLRRTVLYGYTF.

This clonotype appeared a few times. The chain carries TRBV5-1 and TRBJ1-4, with TRBD1 matching over 7 bases. After removal of 4 bases from V and 7 bases from J, the junction contained 4 bases not matched to a gene. The CDR3 is 13 amino acids. Germline assignment: CDR1 SGHRS and CDR2 YFSETQ. The CDR3 protein is CASSTTGIEKLFF. The CDR3 coding sequence is TGCGCCAGCAGCACGACAGGGATTGAAAAACTGTTTTTT.

As concerns this clonotype: A read error may explain this, as a much larger clone is one base away. This chain connects TRBV28 to TRBJ2-3; 7 nucleotides line up with TRBD1. The CDR3 totals 16 residues. The germline V gene encodes CDR1 MDHEN and CDR2 SYDVKM. The CDR3 DNA reads as TGTGTCAGCAGTTTATTTCCAGGGGGTTTTACAGATACGCAGTATTTT. This sequence encodes CVSSLFPGGFTDTQYF.

Comment on this clonotype: A read error may be the cause here, since a much bigger clone is one base away. The chain employs TRBV28 and TRBJ2-7, with D perhaps TRBD1 or TRBD2 (6 bases each). V dropped 4 bases and J dropped 4 bases, with 14 bases sitting between them. This CDR3 is 14 amino acids long. Germline V gene lookup returns CDR1 MDHEN and CDR2 SYDVKM. The CDR3 sequence: CASSSPGAPYEQYF. DNA for the CDR3: TGTGCCAGCAGTTCACCGGGGGCCCCATACGAGCAGTACTTC.

V usage is TRBV12-3 or TRBV12-4 and J usage is TRBJ2-3; D unresolved. CDR3 size: 17 residues. V gave up 5 bases and J gave up 0 bases, with 18 bases separating them. CDR3 in amino acids: CASSPLSSLDSTDTQYF. The CDR3 bases are TGTGCCAGCAGTCCCTTATCAAGCTTAGATAGCACAGATACGCAGTATTTT.

This clonotype was picked up many times. V gene TRBV28 combines with J gene TRBJ2-6; possible D gene TRBD2, 5 bases. The CDR3 is 15 amino acids. Germline V gene data show CDR1 as MDHEN and CDR2 as SYDVKM. Trimming removed 6 bases from V and 1 base from J, with 10 bases in between. The CDR3 bases are TGTGCCAGCAGATTCCGGGGATCTGGGGCCAACGTCCTGACTTTC. It specifies CASRFRGSGANVLTF. Together with reference TRBV28 and TRBJ2-6, the CDR3 gives the full variable domain: DVKVTQSSRYLVKRTGEKVFLECVQDMDHENMFWYRQDPGLGLRLIYFSYDVKMKEKGDIPEGYSVSREKKERFSLILESASTNQTSMYLCASRFRGSGANVLTFGAGSRLTVL.

This clonotype was detected ten times or more. The rearrangement joins TRBV9 to TRBJ1-1, with D possibly matching TRBD1 (6 bases). The CDR3 sequence is 13 residues long. Trimming shortened V by 4 bases and J by 6 bases, and 13 bases separated the two germline ends. The germline V gene encodes CDR1 SGDLS and CDR2 YYNGEE. The CDR3 is CASSQGGYSEAFF. In DNA, the CDR3 is TGTGCCAGCAGCCAAGGGGGGTACTCTGAAGCTTTCTTT.

This clonotype was seen only a few times. This chain joins TRBV9 and TRBJ1-4; D unresolved. CDR1 is SGDLS and CDR2 is YYNGEE in the germline V gene. V shed 2 bases and J shed 8 bases, with 7 bases lying between them. The CDR3 spans 12 residues. The CDR3 DNA sequence: TGTGCCAGCAGCGTCACTGGGGAAAAACTGTTTTTT. Amino acids: CASSVTGEKLFF.

The rearrangement uses TRBV12-3 or TRBV12-4 and TRBJ2-7; D call uncertain. The CDR3 sequence is 13 residues long. V gave up 3 bases and J gave up 2 bases, with 8 bases separating them. The CDR3 reads CASSFAPAYEQYF. Written as DNA, the CDR3 is TGTGCCAGCAGTTTTGCGCCAGCCTACGAGCAGTACTTC.